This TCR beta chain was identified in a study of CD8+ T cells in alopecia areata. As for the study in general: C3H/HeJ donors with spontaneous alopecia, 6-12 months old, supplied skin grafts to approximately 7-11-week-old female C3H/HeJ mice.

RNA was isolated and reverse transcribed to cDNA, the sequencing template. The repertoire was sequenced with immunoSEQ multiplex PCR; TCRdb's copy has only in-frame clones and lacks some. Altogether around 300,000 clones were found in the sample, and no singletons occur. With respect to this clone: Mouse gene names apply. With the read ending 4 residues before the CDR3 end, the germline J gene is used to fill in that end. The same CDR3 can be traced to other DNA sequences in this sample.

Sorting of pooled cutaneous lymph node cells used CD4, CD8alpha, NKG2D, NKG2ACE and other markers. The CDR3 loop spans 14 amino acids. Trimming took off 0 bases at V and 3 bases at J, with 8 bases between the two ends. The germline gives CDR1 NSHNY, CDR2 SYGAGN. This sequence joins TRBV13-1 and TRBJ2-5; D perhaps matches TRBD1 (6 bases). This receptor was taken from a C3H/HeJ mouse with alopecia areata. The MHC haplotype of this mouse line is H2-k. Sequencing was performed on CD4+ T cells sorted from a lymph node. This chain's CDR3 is CASSDEGQQDTQYF. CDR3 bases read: TGTGCCAGCAGTGATGAGGGACAACAAGAC.